The clone carrying this TCR beta chain was counted at least ten times. The antigen remains unidentified. The data were taken from a study of T cell repertoires in cytomegalovirus infection. Whole-study results and caveats: Identification of carriers of CMV plus the relevant HLA was performed using cumulative public TCR beta family frequency. Ex vivo responses were dominated by HLA-C-restricted CMV-specific TCR beta clonotypes.

CDR1 SGHTA and CDR2 FQGNSA come from the germline V gene. Trimming took 8 bases from V and 4 from J, leaving 14 bases between them. The CDR3 is made up of 13 amino acids. TCRdb re-derived calls from the reads in MiXCR, one entry per CDR3 protein. The sample has a few hundred thousand distinct CDR3 sequences, roughly 17% seen once. The source material was PBMCs. This receptor was taken from a human donor in good health (CMV status not recorded). Some clones in this sample may be carry-over from other donors' samples. This chain links TRBV7-2 with TRBJ1-1; no clear D. CDR3 loop: CASLGRVSTEAFF. In DNA, the CDR3 is TGTGCCAGCCTAGGGAGGGTGAGCACTGAAGCTTTCTTT.